This T cell receptor beta chain derives from a study of cytomegalovirus exposure and HLA in healthy donors. This CDR3 is 14 amino acids long. Between the trimmed V and J ends, which lost 0 bases and 2 bases, there was a span of 8 bases. The germline gives CDR1 SGHRS, CDR2 YFSETQ. The table came from immunoSEQ multiplex PCR; TCRdb's copy has only in-frame clones and leaves some out. The sample has over 110,000 clones; around 84% are singletons. The genes are TRBV5-1 and TRBJ1-1; D not certain. Sequenced material: PBMCs. This sequence originates from a man between 18 and 29 years old in good health and CMV-seropositive. CDR3 protein: CASSLAGENTEAFF. DNA of the CDR3: TGCGCCAGCAGCTTGGCCGGTGAAAACACTGAAGCTTTCTTT. Complete variable domain (other parts from reference TRBV5-1 and TRBJ1-1): KAGVTQTPRYLIKTRGQQVTLSCSPISGHRSVSWYQQTPGQGLQFLFEYFSETQRNKGNFPGRFSGRQFSNSRSEMNVSTLELGDSALYLCASSLAGENTEAFFGQGTRLTVV.